The 6 T cell receptor beta chains in this list originate from one sample, sequenced in a study of blood T cell repertoires in COVID-19. The repertoire was sequenced with immunoSEQ multiplex PCR; TCRdb's copy has only in-frame clones and lacks some. The sample holds some 250,000 clones, approximately 85% seen once. Sequenced: PBMCs or T cells enriched from blood (not recorded which). Source of these receptors: a woman between 45 and 65 years old who had recovered from COVID-19.

This chain uses TRBV14 with TRBJ2-5, with D uncertain. There are 15 residues in the CDR3. The V end was cut by 4 bases, the J end by 2 bases, with 14 bases between. Looked up from germline, CDR1 is SGHDN and CDR2 is FVKESK. Here the CDR3 DNA reads TGTGCCAGCAGCCTAAGTGTGACATTACAAGAGACCCAGTACTTC. Its translation: CASSLSVTLQETQYF.

The chain joins TRBV4-1 to TRBJ2-3, with 9 bases fitting TRBD1. In germline, CDR1 is MGHRA, CDR2 YSYEKL. After removal of 0 bases from V and 3 bases from J, the junction contained 4 bases not matched to a gene. The CDR3 runs 16 residues. The CDR3 loop reads CASSQDGTGRTDTQYF. CDR3 DNA sequence: TGCGCCAGCAGCCAAGATGGGACAGGGAGGACAGATACGCAGTATTTT.

The rearrangement links TRBV9 to TRBJ1-6, with a weak D call TRBD1 (6 bases). V dropped 0 bases and J dropped 2 bases, with 15 bases sitting between them. Germline loops: CDR1 SGDLS, CDR2 YYNGEE. The CDR3 length is 18 residues. The DNA of the CDR3 is TGTGCCAGCAGCGTAGCAGATACTCGGGACACCTATAATTCACCCCTCCACTTT. This codes for CASSVADTRDTYNSPLHF.

This rearrangement joins TRBV9 to TRBJ2-5, with 8 bases identical to TRBD2. Germline CDR1 is SGDLS and CDR2 is YYNGEE. The CDR3 sequence is 15 residues long. V lost 0 bases and J lost 5; bases outside the gene matches: 6. CDR3 DNA sequence: TGTGCCAGCAGCGTAGGGGGACTAGACGGGGAGACCCAGTACTTC. This encodes CASSVGGLDGETQYF. Full variable domain (missing parts from reference TRBV9 and TRBJ2-5): DSGVTQTPKHLITATGQRVTLRCSPRSGDLSVYWYQQSLDQGLQFLIQYYNGEERAKGNILERFSAQQFPDLHSELNLSSLELGDSALYFCASSVGGLDGETQYFGPGTRLLVL.

This CDR3 reads CAWSPGFNTIYF. The CDR3 bases are TGTGCCTGGAGTCCAGGGTTTAACACCATATATTTT. This chain uses TRBV30 with TRBJ1-3, with D possibly TRBD1 on 5 matching bases. The V and J ends lost 2 bases and 7 bases respectively, with 9 bases between them. Germline-derived CDR1 and CDR2 are GTSNPN and SVGIG (reference sequence). The CDR3 consists of 12 residues.

The V call is TRBV5-1, the J call TRBJ2-7; 14 positions agree with TRBD2. The junction had 7 bases not matched to a gene; V was cut back by 2 bases and J by 3 bases. The germline V gene encodes CDR1 SGHRS and CDR2 YFSETQ. The CDR3 has 17 amino acids. The CDR3 reads CASSFGLAGGTHYEQYF. In DNA, the CDR3 is TGCGCCAGCAGCTTCGGACTAGCGGGAGGTACACACTACGAGCAGTACTTC.